This T cell receptor beta chain appears in the sequencing data of a study of T cell repertoires in cytomegalovirus infection. Looking at the study overall: CMV epitopes, recently identified HLA-C-restricted and well-studied HLA-B-restricted, were used. CMV infection plus the matching HLA type was flagged by public TCR beta signatures. General study points: Within the response measured ex vivo, HLA-C-restricted CMV-specific TCR beta clonotypes were dominant. CMV carriers having the relevant HLA were flagged by cumulative public TCR beta family frequency.

The V end was cut by 2 bases, the J end by 0 bases, with 8 bases between. The CDR3 is 14 amino acids. Germline values: CDR1 LNHDA, CDR2 SQIVND (reference sequence). In TCRdb, the reads were re-called with MiXCR into one record per CDR3 protein. The table records around 900,000 distinct CDR3 sequences, roughly 30% of them present only once. This clonotype was observed a few times. The antigen remains undetermined. The sequence was collected from a human donor in good health (CMV status not recorded). Some clones in this sample may be carry-over from other donors' samples. Material: cultured CD8+ T cells from PBMCs, obtained from culture after CMV antigen stimulation. J is TRBJ2-7 and V is TRBV19; no firm D call. In nucleotides, the CDR3 is TGTGCCAGTAGTATAAGCCAGAGCTCCTACGAGCAGTACTTC. It yields the protein CASSISQSSYEQYF.